The 22 T cell receptor beta chains given below trace back to one sample, sequenced in a study of T-cell reconstitution after alpha-beta-depleted transplantation in children. The TCRbeta library incorporated unique molecular identifiers. Using its own MiXCR run on the PCR reads, TCRdb lists one record per CDR3 protein. The sample gives hundreds of thousands of distinct CDR3 sequences, around 16% of which show up once; about 41% is in the top ten. Specimen: PBMCs, mostly from graft donor cells, collected 360 days after TCRalphabeta/CD19-depleted stem cell transplant. All receptors come from a male patient between 2 and 10 years old who had a stem cell transplant for acute lymphoblastic leukemia, so the T cells may come from the graft donor.

This clonotype was observed a few times. The chain uses TRBV28 and TRBJ2-5; D is possibly TRBD2 (6 bases). V was cut by 5 bases and J by 4 bases, with 26 bases left in between. Germline V CDR1 and CDR2: MDHEN, SYDVKM. There are 18 residues in the CDR3. The CDR3 region has the DNA TGTGCCAGCAGTCGAAGGGGCAGCGGGTCTATTACTAGAGAGACCCAGTACTTC. Residues: CASSRRGSGSITRETQYF.

The chain has TRBV25-1 and TRBJ2-7; TRBD2 matches at 8 bases. The CDR3 contains 14 residues. Germline trimming cut 2 bases from V and 3 bases from J; bases unmatched to any gene: 3. In germline, CDR1 is MGHDK, CDR2 SYGVNS. This CDR3 is CASSELAGGYEQYF. CDR3 in DNA: TGTGCCAGCAGTGAACTAGCGGGTGGCTACGAGCAGTACTTC.

This clonotype was observed a handful of times. The chain carries TRBV5-1 and TRBJ2-5; D is uncertain. The germline gives CDR1 SGHRS, CDR2 YFSETQ. V shed 1 base and J shed 2 bases, with 9 bases lying between them. The CDR3 has 14 residues. The DNA of the CDR3 is TGCGCCAGCAGCTTGAGGCACAGTCAAGAGACCCAGTACTTC. Translating it yields CASSLRHSQETQYF.

This clonotype is a singleton in its sample. The rearrangement joins TRBV6-2 or TRBV6-3 to TRBJ2-2; D might be TRBD2 (7 bases). This CDR3 spans 13 amino acids. V was cut by 6 bases and J by 6 bases, with 11 bases left in between. CDR1 MNHEY and CDR2 SVGEGT come from the germline V gene. CDR3 nucleotide sequence: TGTGCCAGCAGAGAGGGGGGGTCCGGGGAGCTGTTTTTT. Amino acids: CASREGGSGELFF.

The V call is TRBV7-9, the J call TRBJ2-3; D gene ambiguous. Per the germline V gene, CDR1 is SEHNR and CDR2 is FQNEAQ (reference sequence). V lost 0 bases and J 5 bases, leaving 3 bases between the germline ends. There are 12 residues in the CDR3. Here the CDR3 DNA reads TGTGCCAGCAGCTTAGCGGTAGATACGCAGTATTTT. Protein sequence: CASSLAVDTQYF.

The chain combines TRBV12-3 or TRBV12-4 with TRBJ2-5, with D tentatively TRBD1 (5 bases). V was pared by 6 bases and J by 5 bases, with 19 bases between. The CDR3 consists of 15 residues. CDR3 DNA: TGTGCCAGCAGCCCGGACATTAGTGGCCCTGAGACCCAGTACTTC. This encodes CASSPDISGPETQYF.

CDR3 DNA: TGTGCCAGTAGTATAGATCTATGGAGCGGGAGGCCCGATGAGCAGTTCTTC. It is translated as CASSIDLWSGRPDEQFF. V usage is TRBV19 and J usage is TRBJ2-1; 9 bases are shared with TRBD2. The junction had 11 bases not matched to a gene; V was cut back by 0 bases and J by 8 bases. The CDR3 runs to 17 residues. Per germline, CDR1 LNHDA and CDR2 SQIVND (reference sequence).

This clonotype was picked up a small number of times. V is TRBV9 and J is TRBJ2-5, with no clear D. The CDR3 consists of 14 residues. V was trimmed by 0 bases and J by 1 base, leaving 7 bases between them. CDR1 and CDR2 from the germline V gene are SGDLS and YYNGEE. The CDR3 region is CASSVGVLQETQYF. The CDR3 nucleotides are TGTGCCAGCAGCGTAGGCGTACTCCAAGAGACCCAGTACTTC.

This sequence joins TRBV21-1 and TRBJ2-5; the table calls TRBD1, which could not be checked here. TRBV21-1 is given as a pseudogene. CDR3 length: 17 residues. CDR3 residues: CASSKSYRGGHQETQYF. CDR3 in DNA: TGTGCCAGCAGCAAAAGCTACAGGGGAGGGCACCAAGAGACCCAGTACTTC.

The gene calls are TRBV5-1 and TRBJ2-7; D may be TRBD2 (5 bases). Per the germline V gene, CDR1 is SGHRS and CDR2 is YFSETQ. The CDR3 spans 14 residues. Trimming removed 2 bases at V and 3 bases at J, with 12 bases between. Here the CDR3 reads CASSLSGYYYEQYF. The CDR3 nucleotides read TGCGCCAGCAGCTTAAGCGGCTATTACTACGAGCAGTACTTC.

This clonotype was seen only a few times. The chain combines TRBV4-2 with TRBJ2-7, with D perhaps matching TRBD1 (5 bases). This CDR3 contains 15 residues. The V end was cut by 0 bases, the J end by 0 bases, with 9 bases between. Germline CDR1 is LGHNA and CDR2 is YNFKEQ. CDR3 region: CASSQDPGFSYEQYF. The CDR3 nucleotides are TGTGCCAGCAGCCAAGACCCAGGGTTCTCCTACGAGCAGTACTTC.

This clonotype was picked up a small number of times. V and J are TRBV11-1 and TRBJ2-4; TRBD2 agrees at 13 bases. In germline, CDR1 is SGHAT, CDR2 FQDESV (reference sequence). CDR3 size: 18 residues. Trimming removed 5 bases from V and 1 base from J; junction bases left unmatched: 8. In DNA, the CDR3 is TGTGCCAGCAGCATCACTAGCGGGAGGGCCTCGGCCAAAAACATTCAGTACTTC. Its protein product is CASSITSGRASAKNIQYF. The full variable domain, with the rest looked up from reference TRBV11-1 and TRBJ2-4, is EAEVAQSPRYKITEKSQAVAFWCDPISGHATLYWYRQILGQGPELLVQFQDESVVDDSQLPKDRFSAERLKGVDSTLKIQPAELGDSAMYLCASSITSGRASAKNIQYFGAGTRLSVL.

This clonotype was seen at least ten times. V gene TRBV11-3 combines with J gene TRBJ2-7; 7 bases align to TRBD2. Trimming took 2 bases from V and 0 from J; bases not matched to a gene: 13. From germline, CDR1 is SGHNT and CDR2 YENEEA. The CDR3 has 18 amino acids. CDR3 sequence (DNA): TGTGCCAGCAGCTTAAGGCGCCGCTCTAGCGGAGGCTCCTACGAGCAGTACTTC. Translated: CASSLRRRSSGGSYEQYF.

The V call is TRBV20-1, the J call TRBJ2-3; 8 nucleotides match TRBD2. The CDR3 length is 16 residues. Germline V gives CDR1 DFQATT, CDR2 SNEGSKA (reference sequence). V lost 0 bases and J lost 10; bases outside the gene matches: 15. CDR3 sequence reads: CSARDTLGTSPTAQYF. The DNA for the CDR3 is TGCAGTGCTAGAGATACTCTCGGGACTAGTCCCACGGCGCAGTATTTT.

This clonotype was found many times. The V gene is TRBV6-2 or TRBV6-3, the J gene TRBJ2-7; TRBD2 agrees at 8 bases. J gave up 2 bases and V 1 base, and 1 base lay outside the gene matches. Looked up from germline, CDR1 is MNHEY and CDR2 is SVGEGT. The CDR3 is 14 amino acids. For the CDR3, the DNA is TGTGCCAGCAGTTACTTAGCGGGACCCTACGAGCAGTACTTC. It encodes CASSYLAGPYEQYF.

This clonotype was observed at least ten times. The V call is TRBV5-5, the J call TRBJ2-1, with D possibly called TRBD1 or TRBD2 (5 bases each). CDR3 size: 16 residues. V lost 0 bases and J lost 9, with 19 bases in between. CDR1 SGHKS and CDR2 YYEKEE come from the germline V gene (reference sequence). The CDR3 DNA reads as TGTGCCAGCAGCTTGGGGTCAGGGTGGAGGTCAAGTGAGCAGTTCTTC. Translation gives CASSLGSGWRSSEQFF.

The gene calls are TRBV14 and TRBJ2-3; D is tentatively TRBD1 or TRBD2 (5 bases each). The germline gives CDR1 SGHDN, CDR2 FVKESK. This CDR3 region has 14 residues. V gave up 1 base and J gave up 5 bases, with 10 bases separating them. CDR3 coding DNA: TGTGCCAGCAGCCAAGTGGGACCTCAAGATACGCAGTATTTT. Its protein is CASSQVGPQDTQYF. The full variable domain, in which reference TRBV14 and TRBJ2-3 provide the parts outside the CDR3, is EAGVTQFPSHSVIEKGQTVTLRCDPISGHDNLYWYRRVMGKEIKFLLHFVKESKQDESGMPNNRFLAERTGGTYSTLKVQPAELEDSGVYFCASSQVGPQDTQYFGPGTRLTVL.

This clonotype occurred many times. The rearrangement links TRBV5-4 to TRBJ1-1; D is unclear. The V gene lost 4 bases and the J gene lost 7 bases, with 14 bases spanning the gap. The CDR3 is 13 amino acids. Germline V gene data show CDR1 as SGHNT and CDR2 as YYREEE (reference sequence). The CDR3 nucleotides read TGTGCCAGCAGCCTCCAGAGGGTCGATGAAGCTTTCTTT. Translated, it gives CASSLQRVDEAFF.

This clonotype came up a few times. CDR3 nucleotides: TGTGCCACCGGGGGAGGAGCCTGGCATACCTACGAGCAGTACTTC. Its protein is CATGGGAWHTYEQYF. The chain recombines TRBV27 with TRBJ2-7; TRBD2 is a possible D gene (6 bases). V lost 10 bases to trimming and J lost 2 bases, with 21 bases between them. CDR1 and CDR2 from the germline V gene are MNHEY and SMNVEV (reference sequence). The CDR3 contains 15 residues.

This clonotype has just a few counts. This chain uses TRBV5-1 with TRBJ2-5; weak D call: TRBD2 (6 bases). The CDR3 spans 15 residues. From germline, CDR1 is SGHRS and CDR2 YFSETQ. V was shortened by 0 bases and J by 4 bases, with 13 bases between the two germline ends. This chain's CDR3 is CASSLVYGRGETQYF. The CDR3 DNA sequence: TGCGCCAGCAGCTTGGTGTACGGGAGAGGAGAGACCCAGTACTTC.

This sequence joins TRBV20-1 and TRBJ2-7; no clear D. The CDR3 length is 10 residues. Per the germline V gene, CDR1 is DFQATT and CDR2 is SNEGSKA (reference sequence). The ends were cut back, 1 base at V and 3 bases at J, with 1 base in the middle. The CDR3 spells CSARGYEQYF. The CDR3 bases are TGCAGTGCTAGAGGCTACGAGCAGTACTTC.

This clonotype showed up just a few times. The chain is built from TRBV4-2 and TRBJ2-1; TRBD2 matches 8 bases. The CDR3 is 15 residues long. CDR1 LGHNA and CDR2 YNFKEQ come from the germline V gene. J gave up 5 bases and V 3 bases, and 6 bases lay outside the gene matches. The CDR3 DNA follows: TGTGCCAGCAGCCAGGACCCCGGGAGGGACAATGAGCAGTTCTTC. It codes for CASSQDPGRDNEQFF.